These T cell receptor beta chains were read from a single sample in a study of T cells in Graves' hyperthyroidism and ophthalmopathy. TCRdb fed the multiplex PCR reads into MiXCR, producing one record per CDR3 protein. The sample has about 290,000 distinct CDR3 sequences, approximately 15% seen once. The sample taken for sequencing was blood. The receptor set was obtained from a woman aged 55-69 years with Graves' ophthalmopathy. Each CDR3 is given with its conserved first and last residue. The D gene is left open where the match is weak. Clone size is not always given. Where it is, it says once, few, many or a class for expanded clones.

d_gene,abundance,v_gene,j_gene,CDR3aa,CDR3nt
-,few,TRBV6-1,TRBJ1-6,CASTPGERFNSPLHF,TGTGCCAGCACTCCTGGGGAACGTTTCAATTCACCCCTCCACTTT
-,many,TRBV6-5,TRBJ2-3,CASSYRWGDTQYF,TGTGCCAGCAGTTACCGGTGGGGAGATACGCAGTATTTT
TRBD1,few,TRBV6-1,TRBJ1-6,CASSARTGGDTLHF,TGTGCCAGCAGTGCCCGGACAGGGGGAGATACCCTCCACTTT
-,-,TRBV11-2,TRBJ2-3,CASSSDYRRTDTQYF,TGTGCCAGCAGCTCGGACTATCGGCGCACAGATACGCAGTATTTT
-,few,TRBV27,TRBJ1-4,CASSLSQGGKLFF,TGTGCCAGCAGTTTATCCCAGGGTGGAAAACTGTTTTTT
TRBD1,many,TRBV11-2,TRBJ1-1,CASSFGGTGGTEAFF,TGTGCCAGCAGCTTCGGAGGGACAGGGGGCACTGAAGCTTTCTTT
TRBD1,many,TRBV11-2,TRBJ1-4,CASSYATGWINEKLFF,TGTGCCAGCAGCTACGCGACAGGGTGGATTAATGAAAAACTGTTTTTT
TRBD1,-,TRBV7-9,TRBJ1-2,CASNMGQGYGYTF,TGTGCCAGCAACATGGGACAGGGTTATGGCTACACCTTC
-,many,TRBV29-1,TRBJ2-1,CSVGKRAYNEQFF,TGCAGCGTTGGTAAGCGGGCTTACAATGAGCAGTTCTTC
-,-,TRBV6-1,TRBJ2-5,CASGGLRETQYF,TGTGCCAGCGGGGGCCTAAGGGAGACCCAGTACTTC
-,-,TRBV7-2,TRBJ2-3,CASSLATRTDTQYF,TGTGCCAGCAGCTTAGCGACTCGCACAGATACGCAGTATTTT
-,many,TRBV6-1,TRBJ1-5,CASSLAQGPQPQHF,TGTGCCAGCAGTTTAGCACAGGGTCCCCAGCCCCAGCATTTT
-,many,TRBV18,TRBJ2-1,CASSPGLQNEQFF,TGTGCCAGCTCACCGGGACTTCAGAATGAGCAGTTCTTC
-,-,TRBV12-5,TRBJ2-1,CASGRIDRLPYNEQFF,TGTGCTAGTGGCCGCATCGACAGGCTGCCCTACAATGAGCAGTTCTTC
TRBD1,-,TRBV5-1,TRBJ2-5,CASSIGTVQEAQYF,TGCGCCAGCAGCATAGGGACAGTACAAGAGGCCCAGTACTTC
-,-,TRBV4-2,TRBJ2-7,CASSPRGSEQYF,TGTGCCAGCAGCCCACGAGGCTCCGAGCAGTACTTC
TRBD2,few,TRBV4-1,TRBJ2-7,CASSQVGGRRRLAPYEQYF,TGCGCCAGCAGCCAAGTTGGCGGCAGGAGGAGACTAGCGCCCTACGAGCAGTACTTC
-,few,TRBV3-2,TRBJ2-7,CASRPMTGRSYEQYF,TGTGCCAGCAGACCTATGACAGGGAGGTCCTACGAGCAGTACTTC
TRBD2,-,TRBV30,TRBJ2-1,CAWSVGLAAVNEQFF,TGTGCCTGGAGTGTAGGACTAGCGGCGGTGAATGAGCAGTTCTTC
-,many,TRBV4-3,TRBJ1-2,CASSPLADSWGYTF,TGCGCCAGCAGCCCCCTTGCCGATTCGTGGGGCTACACCTTC
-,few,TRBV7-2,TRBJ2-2,CASSPLFLGGTGELFF,TGTGCCAGCAGCCCCCTCTTTCTCGGAGGGACCGGGGAGCTGTTTTTT
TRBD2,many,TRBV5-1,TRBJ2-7,CASSAGLARYEQYF,TGCGCCAGCAGCGCGGGACTAGCAAGGTACGAGCAGTACTTC
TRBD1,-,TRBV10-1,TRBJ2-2,CASTPGGTGGAGELFF,TGCGCCAGCACCCCGGGCGGGACAGGGGGCGCCGGGGAGCTGTTTTTT
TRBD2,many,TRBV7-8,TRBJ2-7,CASSSGTGGLEQYF,TGTGCCAGCAGCTCCGGGACGGGGGGGCTCGAGCAGTACTTC
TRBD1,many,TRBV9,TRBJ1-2,CASSIDIGTGAGGYTF,TGTGCCAGCAGCATTGACATAGGGACAGGGGCTGGTGGCTACACCTTC
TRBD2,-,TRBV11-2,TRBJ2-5,CASRLLAGGKTQYF,TGTGCCAGCAGGTTACTAGCGGGGGGCAAGACCCAGTACTTC
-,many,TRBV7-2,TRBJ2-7,CASSPEGLRFYEQYF,TGTGCCAGCAGCCCAGAGGGCCTTCGATTCTACGAGCAGTACTTC
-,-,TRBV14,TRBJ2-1,CASSQDRSNEQFF,TGTGCCAGCAGCCAAGATCGGTCCAATGAGCAGTTCTTC
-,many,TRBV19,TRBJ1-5,CASSMVRGDSQPQHF,TGTGCCAGTAGTATGGTTCGCGGGGATTCCCAGCCCCAGCATTTT
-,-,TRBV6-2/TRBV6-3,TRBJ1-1,CASRDPTEASF,TGTGCCAGTAGGGACCCCACTGAAGCTTCCTTT
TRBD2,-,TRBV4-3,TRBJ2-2,CASSQRTLAGVAGELFF,TGCGCCAGCAGCCAACGTACTCTAGCGGGAGTTGCCGGGGAGCTGTTTTTT
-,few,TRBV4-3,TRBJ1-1,CASSQDAGYLEAFF,TGCGCCAGCAGCCAAGATGCAGGCTACCTTGAAGCTTTCTTT
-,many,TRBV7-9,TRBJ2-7,CASSPGLVYEQYF,TGTGCCAGCAGCCCCGGGCTGGTGTACGAGCAGTACTTC
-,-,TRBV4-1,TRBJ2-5,CASSQGKSSTQYF,TGCGCCAGCAGCCAAGGGAAAAGTTCCACCCAGTACTTC
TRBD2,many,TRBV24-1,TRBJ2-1,CATSDPSGGATNEQFF,TGTGCCACCAGTGATCCGAGCGGGGGGGCCACCAATGAGCAGTTCTTC